This T cell receptor beta chain was found in a study of blood T cells in healthy people across ages. Study-wide findings and caveats: Samples with more naive T cells showed higher observed beta diversity.

Together with a sample-barcoded 5' primer, a J-beta primer mix was included in a second PCR lasting about 6 to 11 cycles. TCRdb passed the 5' RACE reads through MiXCR, listing each CDR3 protein once. Among more than 1 million distinct CDR3 sequences listed, more than 35% were seen once. About this clonotype itself: Its antigen is not identified.

Trimming removed 3 bases from V and 4 bases from J; junction bases left unmatched: 3. The CDR3 totals 15 residues. Germline values: CDR1 SGDLS, CDR2 YYNGEE. The sample consisted of blood. This TCR was recovered from a woman aged 60 to 75 in good health. The V call is TRBV9, the J call TRBJ2-1, with 11 bases identical to TRBD2. CDR3 DNA: TGTGCCAGCAGCGCGTCTAGCGGGAGGTACAATGAGCAGTTCTTC. It codes for CASSASSGRYNEQFF.